Below, one T cell receptor beta chain is given with its context. Original handling: Amplified reference gene primers provided the basis for estimating nucleated cell counts. Data came from immunoSEQ multiplex PCR; TCRdb stores just in-frame clones and leaves some out. V, J and clone size derive from that table, while D and trimming were established from the DNA sequence. The sample consists of around 80,000 clones, about 87% of them appearing once. This sample is part of a study of blood T cell repertoires in COVID-19. Study summary: COVID-19 samples collected from the United States, Italy and Spain covered acute and convalescent phases.

Germline values: CDR1 LNHDA, CDR2 SQIVND (reference sequence). The length of the CDR3 is 15 residues. Deletions cut 5 bases from V and 7 bases from J, with 15 bases between. The rearrangement joins TRBV19 to TRBJ1-6, with D perhaps matching TRBD1 (5 bases). The source is a human donor in a cohort sampled during active COVID-19. The sample taken for sequencing was peripheral blood. DNA of the CDR3: TGTGCCAGTAGTGTGGGGTCAGGGTTAAATTCACCCCTCCACTTT. Its protein product is CASSVGSGLNSPLHF.